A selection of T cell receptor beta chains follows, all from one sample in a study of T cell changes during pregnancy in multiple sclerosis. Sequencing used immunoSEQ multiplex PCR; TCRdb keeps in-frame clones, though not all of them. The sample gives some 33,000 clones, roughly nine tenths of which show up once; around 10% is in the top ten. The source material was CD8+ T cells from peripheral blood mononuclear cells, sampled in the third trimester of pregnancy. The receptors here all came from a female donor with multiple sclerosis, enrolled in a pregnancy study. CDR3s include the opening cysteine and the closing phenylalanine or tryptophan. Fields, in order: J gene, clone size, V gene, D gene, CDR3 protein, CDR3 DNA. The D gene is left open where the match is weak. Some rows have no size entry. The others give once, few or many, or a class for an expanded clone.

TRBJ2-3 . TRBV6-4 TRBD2 CASSDGAGGRPDTQYF TGTGCCAGCAGTGACGGGGCGGGGGGAAGGCCAGATACGCAGTATTTT
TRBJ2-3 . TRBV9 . CASSGRLGLSTDTQYF TGTGCCAGCAGCGGTAGGCTGGGACTCTCCACAGATACGCAGTATTTT
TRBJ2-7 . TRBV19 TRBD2 CASSITSGGSYEQYF TGTGCCAGTAGTATTACTAGCGGGGGCTCCTACGAGCAGTACTTC
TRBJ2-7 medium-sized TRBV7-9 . CASSAFVGWESGYSYEQYF TGTGCCAGCAGCGCCTTTGTGGGATGGGAAAGCGGCTACTCCTACGAGCAGTACTTC
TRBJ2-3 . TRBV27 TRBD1 CASGDRERTDTQYF TGTGCCAGCGGTGACAGGGAAAGAACAGATACGCAGTATTTT
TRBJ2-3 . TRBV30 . CAWSGGGRTDTQYF TGTGCCTGGAGTGGGGGGGGCCGCACAGATACGCAGTATTTT
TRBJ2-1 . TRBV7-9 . CASSLVGRPGNEQFF TGTGCCAGCAGCTTAGTAGGACGGCCGGGGAATGAGCAGTTCTTC
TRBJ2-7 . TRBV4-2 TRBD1 CASSQDAGQEQHSYEQYF TGTGCCAGCAGCCAAGATGCAGGACAGGAACAGCACTCCTACGAGCAGTACTTC
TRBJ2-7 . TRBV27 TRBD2 CASSIRLAGGEQYF TGTGCCAGCAGTATAAGACTAGCGGGAGGCGAGCAGTACTTC
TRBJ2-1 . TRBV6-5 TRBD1 CASSYSAGGSYNEQFF TGTGCCAGCAGTTACAGTGCAGGGGGCTCCTACAATGAGCAGTTCTTC
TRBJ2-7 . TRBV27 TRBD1 CASSRTGREQYF TGTGCCAGCAGTCGGACAGGGAGGGAGCAGTACTTC
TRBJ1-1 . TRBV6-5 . CASSYSEQTEAFF TGTGCCAGCAGTTACTCGGAGCAGACTGAAGCTTTCTTT
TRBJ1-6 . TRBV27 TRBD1 CASSDRGFNSPLHF TGTGCCAGCAGTGACAGGGGTTTTAATTCACCCCTCCACTTT
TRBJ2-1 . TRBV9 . CASRGGSYNEQFF TGTGCCAGCAGGGGGGGATCCTACAATGAGCAGTTCTTC
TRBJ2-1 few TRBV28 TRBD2 CASIPTGGSYNEQFF TGTGCCAGCATTCCTACGGGGGGCTCCTACAATGAGCAGTTCTTC
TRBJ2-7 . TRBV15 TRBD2 CATSVGRENFYEQYF TGTGCCACCAGCGTCGGGCGGGAGAATTTCTACGAGCAGTACTTC
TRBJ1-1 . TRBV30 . CAWRSGIRGTEAFF TGTGCCTGGAGATCGGGGATTCGGGGCACTGAAGCTTTCTTT
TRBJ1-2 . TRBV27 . CASGGRYYGYTF TGTGCCAGCGGGGGCCGGTACTATGGCTACACCTTC
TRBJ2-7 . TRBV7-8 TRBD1 CASSMLGTVSYEQYF TGTGCCAGCAGCATGCTGGGGACAGTCTCCTACGAGCAGTACTTC
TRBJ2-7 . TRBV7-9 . CASSSPVGDTSYEQYF TGTGCCAGCAGCTCCCCGGTTGGGGACACCTCCTACGAGCAGTACTTC
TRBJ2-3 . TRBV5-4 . CASSLVRESTDTQYF TGTGCCAGCAGCTTGGTCAGGGAAAGCACAGATACGCAGTATTTT
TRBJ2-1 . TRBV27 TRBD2 CASSLLPTSLKFF TGTGCCAGCAGTTTACTCCCGACTAGCCTAAAGTTCTTC
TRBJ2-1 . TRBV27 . CASSLFGQAEIF TGTGCCAGCAGTTTATTCGGTCAGGCAGAGATCTTC
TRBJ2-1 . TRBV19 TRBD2 CASSIHGGSSYNEQFF TGTGCCAGTAGTATACACGGGGGGTCCTCCTACAATGAGCAGTTCTTC
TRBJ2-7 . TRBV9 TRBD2 CASSVAGGPREQYF TGTGCCAGCAGCGTAGCGGGGGGGCCTCGCGAGCAGTACTTC
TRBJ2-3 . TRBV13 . CASTPGTDTQYF TGTGCCAGCACCCCGGGGACAGATACGCAGTATTTT
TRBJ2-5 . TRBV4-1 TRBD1 CASSHNLRQGMEETQYF TGCGCCAGCAGCCACAACCTCAGACAGGGGATGGAAGAGACCCAGTACTTC
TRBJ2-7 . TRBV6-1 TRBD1 CASSEAARQGNTLQYF TGTGCCAGCAGTGAAGCGGCGCGACAGGGAAATACGCTGCAGTACTTC
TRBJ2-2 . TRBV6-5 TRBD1 CASSRQGARELFF TGTGCCAGCAGTCGACAGGGGGCTAGGGAGCTGTTTTTT
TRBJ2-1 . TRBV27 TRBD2 CASTDGGSSYNEQFF TGTGCCAGCACTGACGGGGGGAGCTCCTACAATGAGCAGTTCTTC
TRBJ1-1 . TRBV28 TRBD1 CASSLGRGYGEAFF TGTGCCAGCAGTTTGGGCAGGGGGTACGGTGAAGCTTTCTTT
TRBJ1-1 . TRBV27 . CASKQAGPLTEAFF TGTGCCAGCAAACAGGCCGGACCATTAACTGAAGCTTTCTTT
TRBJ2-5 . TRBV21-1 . CASSKVGRYQETQYF TGTGCCAGCAGCAAAGTTGGCAGGTACCAAGAGACCCAGTACTTC
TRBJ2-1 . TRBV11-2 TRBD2 CASSSSGGAVYNEQFF TGTGCCAGCAGCTCGAGCGGGGGGGCAGTCTACAATGAGCAGTTCTTC
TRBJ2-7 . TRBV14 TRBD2 CASSQDMASGYEQYF TGTGCCAGCAGCCAAGATATGGCTAGCGGATACGAGCAGTACTTC
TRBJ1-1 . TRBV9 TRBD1 CASSVADRGKTEAFF TGTGCCAGCAGCGTGGCAGACAGGGGGAAAACTGAAGCTTTCTTT
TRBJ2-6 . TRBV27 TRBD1 CASSSPGTGASISGANVLTF TGTGCCAGCAGTTCCCCCGGGACAGGGGCCTCCATTTCTGGGGCCAACGTCCTGACTTTC
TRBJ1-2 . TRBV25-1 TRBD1 CASSGDRNDYGYTF TGTGCCAGCAGTGGGGACAGGAACGACTATGGCTACACCTTC
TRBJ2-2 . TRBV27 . CASRGISAVSANTGELFF TGTGCCAGCAGGGGTATATCAGCGGTTAGCGCGAACACCGGGGAGCTGTTTTTT
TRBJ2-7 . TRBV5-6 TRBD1 CASSLGRGIGEEYF TGTGCCAGCAGCTTGGGCAGGGGGATCGGCGAGGAGTACTTC
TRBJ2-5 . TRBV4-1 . CASSHPRDGGGETQYF TGCGCCAGCAGCCACCCCAGGGACGGCGGAGGGGAGACCCAGTACTTC
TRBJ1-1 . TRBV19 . CASSITVSYTEAFF TGTGCCAGTAGTATAACGGTATCGTACACTGAAGCTTTCTTT
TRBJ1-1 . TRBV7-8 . CASSLQGGANTEAFF TGTGCCAGCAGCTTACAAGGGGGTGCCAACACTGAAGCTTTCTTT
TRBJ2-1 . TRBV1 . CTSSQDGPPQFF TGCACCAGCAGCCAAGATGGGCCTCCTCAGTTCTTC
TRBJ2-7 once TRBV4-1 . CASSQAGEQYF TGCGCCAGCAGCCAAGCAGGGGAGCAGTACTTC
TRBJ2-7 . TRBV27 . CASTGSRNEQYF TGTGCCAGCACGGGTTCAAGGAACGAGCAGTACTTC
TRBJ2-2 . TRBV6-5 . CASSYSVGGPGELFF TGTGCCAGCAGTTACTCCGTCGGGGGGCCAGGGGAGCTGTTTTTT
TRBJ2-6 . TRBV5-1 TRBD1 CASTPRGQGFSGANVLTF TGCGCCAGCACCCCTAGGGGACAGGGGTTTTCTGGGGCCAACGTCCTGACTTTC
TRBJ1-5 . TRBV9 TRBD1 CASSVEGARHQPQHF TGTGCCAGCAGCGTAGAGGGGGCGCGGCATCAGCCCCAGCATTTT
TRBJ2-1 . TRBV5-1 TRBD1 CASSARTGGNNEQFF TGCGCCAGCAGCGCACGGACAGGGGGCAACAATGAGCAGTTCTTC
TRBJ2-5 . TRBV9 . CASSAGGALGGTQYF TGTGCCAGCAGCGCCGGCGGGGCCCTCGGGGGGACCCAGTACTTC
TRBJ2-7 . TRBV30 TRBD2 CAWSVARGVDVYEQYF TGTGCCTGGAGTGTGGCCCGGGGGGTGGACGTCTACGAGCAGTACTTC
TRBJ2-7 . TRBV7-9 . CASSQGPGSNLEQYF TGTGCCAGCAGCCAGGGGCCAGGGAGTAACCTCGAGCAGTACTTC
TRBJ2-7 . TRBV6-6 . CASSSREGPAYEQYF TGTGCCAGCAGCTCCAGGGAAGGTCCAGCCTACGAGCAGTACTTC